This T cell receptor beta chain was observed in a study of blood T cells in healthy people across ages. A sample-barcoded 5' primer and a J-beta primer mix were used in a second PCR of roughly 6 to 11 cycles. TCRdb independently ran MiXCR on the 5' RACE reads; one entry per CDR3 protein. The sample includes 890,000 or so distinct CDR3 sequences, about 62% of them seen just once. After removal of 5 bases from V and 5 bases from J, the junction contained 15 bases not matched to a gene. The CDR3 is 17 residues long. The germline V gene encodes CDR1 MNHEY and CDR2 SVGEGT. The clonotype originates from a young man in good health. V usage is TRBV6-2 or TRBV6-3 and J usage is TRBJ2-5, with 9 bases identical to TRBD2. Source material: blood. The CDR3 loop is CASSTLPLAGRWETQYF. The CDR3, as DNA: TGTGCCAGCAGTACCCTCCCGCTAGCGGGGCGGTGGGAGACCCAGTACTTC.